This TCR beta chain was retrieved from a study of early T cells in non-severe SARS-CoV-2 infection. Looking at the study overall: Chains from this unsorted whole-blood bulk RNA could not be paired.

Researchers attached unique molecular identifiers to individual cDNA molecules. From the 5' RACE reads, TCRdb called clonotypes with MiXCR, one entry per CDR3 protein. The table lists some 57,000 distinct CDR3 sequences, 7.5% to 9.5% of them singletons. Findings and caveats of the study: In VDJdb matching, anti-spike CD8 responses were favored while private and CD4 specificities went missing.

This clonotype came up a few times. Its antigen is as yet unknown. This clonotype was sampled from an adult who was a healthcare worker with PCR-confirmed SARS-CoV-2 infection or an uninfected control (not recorded which). This material consisted of whole blood, taken at baseline.

CDR3 DNA: TGTGCCAGCAGCCTCAGGGGGCTTCAGCCCCAGCATTTT. The encoded protein is CASSLRGLQPQHF. J is TRBJ1-5 and V is TRBV11-2; 8 bases line up with TRBD1. The V gene's germline CDR1 is SGHAT and CDR2 FQNNGV. V dropped 5 bases and J dropped 6; count of bases not matched to a gene: 3. CDR3 length equals 13 residues.